Given below is one TCR beta chain in context. Clones were read by immunoSEQ multiplex PCR, and TCRdb kept only the in-frame ones, dropping some. The sample comprises about 92,000 clones, roughly 72% of which are singletons, and approximately 23% rests with the top ten. V was clipped by 0 bases and J by 7 bases, with 15 bases between them. This CDR3 spans 15 amino acids. Germline lookup yields CDR1 LGHDT and CDR2 YNNKEL (reference sequence). The data are from a study of blood T cell repertoires in COVID-19. Study in general: The cDNA or gDNA used as material had been derived from T cells, B-cell-depleted T cells, or PBMCs.

Input material: peripheral blood. The V call is TRBV3-1 (or the pseudogene TRBV3-2), the J call TRBJ1-2; no clear D. The TCR sequence derives from a woman aged 60-75 years in a cohort sampled during active or convalescent COVID-19. The chain's CDR3 is CASSQDLPGPGGYTF. The CDR3 DNA is TGTGCCAGCAGCCAAGATCTGCCCGGCCCGGGTGGCTACACCTTC.